The TCR beta chain described here comes from a study of cytomegalovirus exposure and HLA in healthy donors. The study, taken as a whole, reports: According to an earlier analysis, most TCR beta V segments yielded productive rearrangements about 90% or about 30% of the time. Many donors carried some public TCRs, although rarity characterized most TCR sequences.

Healthy people donating bone marrow made up the donors. A word on this clone: Its antigen is unknown.

In the PCR, 60 Vbeta and 13 Jbeta primers were used. Using immunoSEQ multiplex PCR, the repertoire was profiled, and TCRdb retains in-frame clones only, with some absent. The sample consists of 150,000 to 200,000 clones, about four fifths of them appearing once. This CDR3 contains 16 residues. V lost 3 bases and J lost 3, with 18 bases in between. Germline loops: CDR1 SGHNT, CDR2 YYREEE (reference sequence). The origin of this receptor is a woman under 30 in good health and CMV-seronegative. The gene calls are TRBV5-4 and TRBJ1-1, with D possibly matching TRBD1 (5 bases). The sequencing sample was made of PBMCs. CDR3 sequence (DNA): TGTGCCAGCAGCTCCGGTTCCGGATGGGGCCACACTGAAGCTTTCTTT. This codes for CASSSGSGWGHTEAFF.